The sequence of this T cell receptor (beta chain) was determined in a study of blood T cell repertoires in COVID-19. Background on the study: Some COVID-19 samples were acute and others convalescent; all came from the United States, Italy and Spain. From T cells, B-cell-depleted T cells, or PBMCs came the material, which was cDNA or gDNA.

The CDR3 length is 16 residues. V was pared by 6 bases and J by 1 base, with 18 bases between. Germline V CDR1 and CDR2: SGHAT, FQNNGV. TCRdb keeps only in-frame clones here, not all; method: immunoSEQ multiplex PCR. The sample contains a few hundred thousand clones, around 93% of which appear only once. Individuals aged about 18 to 95 years were recruited from 20 to 25 US areas. Participant-given clinical history determined each cohort assignment. The sequence came from a human donor in a cohort exposed to, infected with or recovered from COVID-19 (not recorded which). The donor label of this sample is uncertain. Specimen: PBMCs or T cells enriched from blood (not recorded which). The rearrangement links TRBV11-2 to TRBJ1-1; TRBD1 might be the D (5 bases). CDR3 nucleotides: TGTGCCAGCAGTTTACCGTTTAGACAGTCGAACACTGAAGCTTTCTTT. The encoded protein is CASSLPFRQSNTEAFF.